This paragraph covers one T cell receptor beta chain sequence. Its antigen is currently unknown. The data stem from a study of blood T cells in healthy people across ages. Overall study findings and caveats: Per-million-T-cell TCR beta diversity fell roughly linearly with age. Unsorted PBMCs blocked a conclusive comparison of naive and antigen-experienced cells.

Then a second PCR, running roughly 7 to 11 cycles, was carried out with a sample-barcoded 5' primer and a J-beta primer mix. TCRdb reprocessed the 5' RACE reads via MiXCR and lists one record per CDR3 protein. The sample includes roughly 830,000 distinct CDR3 sequences, 60% to 80% of them seen just once. The CDR3 is 14 residues long. The ends lost 6 bases at V and 1 base at J; junction bases unmatched: 5. Germline loops: CDR1 DFQATT, CDR2 SNEGSKA (reference sequence). Specimen: blood. This rearrangement joins TRBV20-1 to TRBJ2-7; TRBD2 matches at 11 bases. This clonotype originated in a man younger than 45 in good health. This chain's CDR3 is CSAPTSGASYEQYF. The CDR3 nucleotides are TGCAGTGCCCCGACTAGCGGGGCATCCTACGAGCAGTACTTC.